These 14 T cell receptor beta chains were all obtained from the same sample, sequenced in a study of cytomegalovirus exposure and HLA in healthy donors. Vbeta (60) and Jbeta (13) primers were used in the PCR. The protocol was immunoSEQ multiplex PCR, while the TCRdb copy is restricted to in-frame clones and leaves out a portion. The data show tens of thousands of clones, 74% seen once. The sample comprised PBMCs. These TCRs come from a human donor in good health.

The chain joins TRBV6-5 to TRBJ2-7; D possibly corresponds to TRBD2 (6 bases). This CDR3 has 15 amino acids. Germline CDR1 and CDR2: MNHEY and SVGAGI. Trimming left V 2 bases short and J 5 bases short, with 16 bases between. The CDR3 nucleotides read TGTGCCAGCAGTTACGTTACCGGGAGTGGAGACGAGCAGTACTTC. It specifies CASSYVTGSGDEQYF.

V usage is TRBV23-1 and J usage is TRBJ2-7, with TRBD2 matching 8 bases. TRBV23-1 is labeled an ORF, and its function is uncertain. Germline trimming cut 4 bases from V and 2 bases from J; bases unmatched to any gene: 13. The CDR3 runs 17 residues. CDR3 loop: CASSPRHGTSPTYEQYF. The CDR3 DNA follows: TGCGCCAGCAGTCCAAGGCACGGGACTAGTCCCACCTACGAGCAGTACTTC.

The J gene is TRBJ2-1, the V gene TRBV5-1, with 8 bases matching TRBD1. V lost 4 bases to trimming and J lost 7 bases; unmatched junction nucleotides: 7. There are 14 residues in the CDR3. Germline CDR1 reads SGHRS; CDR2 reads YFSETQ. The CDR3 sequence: CASSPLDRENEQFF. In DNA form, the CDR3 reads TGCGCCAGCAGCCCCCTGGACAGGGAAAATGAGCAGTTCTTC.

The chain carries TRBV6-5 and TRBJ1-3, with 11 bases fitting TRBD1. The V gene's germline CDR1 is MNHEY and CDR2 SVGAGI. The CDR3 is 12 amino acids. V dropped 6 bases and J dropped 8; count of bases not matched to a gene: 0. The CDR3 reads CASRDRGHTIYF. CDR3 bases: TGTGCCAGCAGGGACAGGGGGCACACCATATATTTT.

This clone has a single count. CDR3 amino acids: CASSSGTGDTEAFF. The DNA for the CDR3 is TGCGCCAGCAGCTCCGGGACAGGCGACACTGAAGCTTTCTTT. This rearrangement joins TRBV5-1 to TRBJ1-1, with 8 bases identical to TRBD1. The length of the CDR3 is 14 residues. The J segment lost 3 bases and the V segment lost 3 bases, leaving 4 bases of the junction unmatched. Germline V gene lookup returns CDR1 SGHRS and CDR2 YFSETQ.

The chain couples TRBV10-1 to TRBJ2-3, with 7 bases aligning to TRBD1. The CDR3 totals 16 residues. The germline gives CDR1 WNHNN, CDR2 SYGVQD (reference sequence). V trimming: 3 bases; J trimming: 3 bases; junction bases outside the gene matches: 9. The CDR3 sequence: CASSDYTGAATDTQYF. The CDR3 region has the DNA TGCGCCAGCAGTGATTATACAGGGGCCGCGACAGATACGCAGTATTTT.

CDR3: CASSVTRERTGELFF. For the CDR3, the DNA is TGTGCCAGCAGTGTAACACGGGAGAGGACCGGGGAGCTGTTTTTT. The rearrangement joins TRBV6-1 to TRBJ2-2; D is possibly TRBD2 (6 bases). This CDR3 spans 15 amino acids. Germline V gives CDR1 MNHNS, CDR2 SASEGT. Trimming took off 4 bases at V and 5 bases at J, with 14 bases between the two ends.

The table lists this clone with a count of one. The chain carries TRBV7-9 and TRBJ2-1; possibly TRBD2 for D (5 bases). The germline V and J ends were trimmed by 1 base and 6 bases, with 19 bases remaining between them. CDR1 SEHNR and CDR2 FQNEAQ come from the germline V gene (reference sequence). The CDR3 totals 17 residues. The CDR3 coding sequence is TGTGCCAGCAGCTTAGAAAAGCGACTCCACCGGGGCAATGAGCAGTTCTTC. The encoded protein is CASSLEKRLHRGNEQFF.

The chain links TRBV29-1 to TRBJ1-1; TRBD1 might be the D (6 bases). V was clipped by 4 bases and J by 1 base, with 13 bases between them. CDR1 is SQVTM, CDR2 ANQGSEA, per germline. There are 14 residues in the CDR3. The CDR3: CSVVLLRGNTEAFF. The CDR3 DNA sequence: TGCAGCGTTGTTCTGCTCAGGGGGAACACTGAAGCTTTCTTT. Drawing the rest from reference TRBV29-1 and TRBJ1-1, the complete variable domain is SAVISQKPSRDICQRGTSLTIQCQVDSQVTMMFWYRQQPGQSLTLIATANQGSEATYESGFVIDKFPISRPNLTFSTLTVSNMSPEDSSIYLCSVVLLRGNTEAFFGQGTRLTVV.

The DNA for the CDR3 is TGTGCCAGCAGCTGGCAGAACGAAGAGACCCAGTACTTC. It specifies CASSWQNEETQYF. The chain carries TRBV7-9 and TRBJ2-5, with D hard to call. V was cut by 4 bases and J by 3 bases, with 9 bases left in between. Germline assignment: CDR1 SEHNR and CDR2 FQNEAQ (reference sequence). The CDR3 covers 13 residues.

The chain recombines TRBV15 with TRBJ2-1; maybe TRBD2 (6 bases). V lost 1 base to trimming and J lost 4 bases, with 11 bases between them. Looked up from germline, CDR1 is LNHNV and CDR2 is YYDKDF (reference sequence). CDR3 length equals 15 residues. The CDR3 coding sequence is TGTGCCACCAGCAGAGGCAGGCGGGGATACAATGAGCAGTTCTTC. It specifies CATSRGRRGYNEQFF.

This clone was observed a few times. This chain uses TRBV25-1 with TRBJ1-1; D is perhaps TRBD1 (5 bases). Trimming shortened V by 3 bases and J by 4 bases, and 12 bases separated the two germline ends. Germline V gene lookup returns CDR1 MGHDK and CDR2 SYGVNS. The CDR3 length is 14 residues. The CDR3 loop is CASSESGSRTEAFF. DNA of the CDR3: TGTGCCAGCAGTGAGTCAGGGTCGCGCACTGAAGCTTTCTTT.

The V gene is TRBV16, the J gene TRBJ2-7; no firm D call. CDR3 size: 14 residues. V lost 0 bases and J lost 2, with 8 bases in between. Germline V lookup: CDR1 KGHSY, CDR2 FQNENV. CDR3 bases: TGTGCCAGCAGCCAATCATGGCATACCTACGAGCAGTACTTC. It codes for CASSQSWHTYEQYF.

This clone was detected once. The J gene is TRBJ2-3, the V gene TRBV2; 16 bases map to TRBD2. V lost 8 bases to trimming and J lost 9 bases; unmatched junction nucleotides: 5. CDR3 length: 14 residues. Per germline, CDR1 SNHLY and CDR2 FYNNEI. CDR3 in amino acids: CASGTGLAGGTQYF. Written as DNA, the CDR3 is TGTGCCAGCGGGACGGGACTAGCGGGAGGGACGCAGTATTTT.